This T cell receptor beta chain was sequenced for a study of Graves' ophthalmopathy and Graves' hyperthyroidism (dated by TCRdb to 2016 to 2019). In terms of the full investigation: Peripheral blood was collected before any treatment was given, at the time of initial diagnosis. TCR beta repertoire signatures were used to distinguish Graves' ophthalmopathy from Graves' hyperthyroidism and to predict progression to ophthalmopathy. In total, some 130 blood samples were TCR-sequenced: 43 ophthalmopathy, under 80 hyperthyroidism and roughly 17 hyperthyroidism-to-ophthalmopathy patients. To explore V-J signatures distinguishing ophthalmopathy from hyperthyroidism, a discovery set of about 99 patients (fewer than 45 ophthalmopathy, over 55 stable hyperthyroidism) was enrolled. An independent validation cohort comprised some 18 hyperthyroidism patients and 15 to 17 patients who later progressed from hyperthyroidism to ophthalmopathy. In more than five hyperthyroidism patients, T-cell repertoires of thyroid tissue and blood were compared. Once sampling was done, hyperthyroidism patients were given methimazole at a starting dose of 30 mg daily, while ophthalmopathy patients were given high-dose intravenous methylprednisolone. The 100 or so discovery patients were divided at random into training and test sets in a 7:3 ratio.

For repertoire sequencing, the TCR beta CDR3 regions were amplified from RNA transcripts. The first round was an RT-PCR using HTBI primers with the Qiagen OneStep RT-PCR kit, and this first round was followed by a second-round multiplex PCR, then size selection and purification. Libraries were sequenced paired-end with 100 bp reads on an Illumina HiSeq2000. From the authors' description of their analysis: Reads were processed with SOAPnuke, discarding reads with adapters, uncalled bases, mean Phred below 15, or no exact constant-primer or identifier match. High-quality paired reads were merged with COPE v1.2.5. Unique nucleotide sequences were defined as clonotypes and aligned to IMGT TRB V, D and J references using MiTCR v1.1. Only V-J combinations with frequency above 0.0001 were analysed, covering about 99% of repertoires. A TCR clonal expansion and chaos score per V-J combination was defined as the ratio of F50 clonal expansion to chaos observed in the TCRdist matrix. Welch's t-statistics and random forest were used to reduce the features to around 13 V-J combinations, which were then used as input to a naive Bayes classifier. The Morisita-Horn index was used to measure how similar the thyroid and blood repertoires were. Clones were called with MiXCR by TCRdb after fastp trimmed the public reads at Q25, and only in-frame beta chains were retained. Duplicate CDR3 protein sequences are folded into a single record with the most common DNA and genes. What appears here as the V and J calls and clone size reflects TCRdb's work, not the paper's. In all, the sample holds a few hundred thousand distinct CDR3 sequences, and about a sixth of those were seen once. The ten most abundant clones make up 1.6% of the sample.

From the germline V gene, CDR1 is SGHAT and CDR2 is FQNNGV. Counted from cysteine to phenylalanine, this CDR3 has 15 amino acids. CDR3 DNA only is kept here, 45 bases in frame from base 1. V gives up 5 bases and J gives up 0 bases, and the segment between their germline ends measures 14 bases. Ophthalmopathy patients had moderately to severely active disease, Clinical Activity Score of at least 3, NOSPECS grade of at least 4, and disease duration under 3 months. Patients with other autoimmune diseases, uncontrolled infections, pregnancy or lactation were excluded from the study. Diagnosis was based on clinical symptoms, serum thyroxine, TRAb, thyroid ultrasound and orbital computed tomography. Using Ficoll-Paque density gradient centrifugation, PBMCs were isolated from 8.5 to 10 ml of fresh peripheral blood. Trizol reagent was used to extract the total RNA, and its quality was then checked on an Agilent 2100 Bioanalyzer.

This clonotype was counted ten times or more. Its antigen remains undetermined. No per-base quality is available; no much larger clone lies one base away. Study-wide conclusions, independent of this receptor: No statistical method was used to set the sample size in advance, and the investigators knew which group each participant was assigned to. Most expanded thyroid clonotypes with frequency above 0.001 were also detected in blood, suggesting blood repertoires may reflect the thyroid immune response. The 13-signature model separated ophthalmopathy from stable hyperthyroidism with approximately 88% sensitivity and 81.08% specificity in cross-validation, and 80%/75% in the test set. In validation, the model predicted ophthalmopathy progression with over 60% sensitivity and roughly 72% specificity; more than ten predicted patients were CT-confirmed with GO in a median of around 6.5 months.

This TCR derives from a woman aged 18-30 years with Graves' ophthalmopathy. Donor details come from another sample of the same person, matched by shared clones. Recombination linked TRBV11-2 to TRBJ2-7; TRBD1 might be the D gene, on 7 matching bases. Sequences were obtained from peripheral blood. The nucleotide sequence reads TGTGCCAGCAGCACGGCGGGACAGACCTCCTACGAGCAGTACTTC. Translated, this gives CASSTAGQTSYEQYF.